These T cell receptor beta chains were read from a single sample in a study of T cell responses to AZD1222 COVID-19 vaccine. Using immunoSEQ multiplex PCR, the repertoire was profiled, and TCRdb retains in-frame clones only, with some absent. Of approximately 120,000 clones in the sample, 80% to 95% were seen once. The sample was peripheral blood, taken on day 0 of MenACWY control vaccination. The receptors shown here come from an adult in good health. CDR3s include the opening cysteine and the closing phenylalanine or tryptophan. The order of the fields is D gene, V gene, J gene, clone size, CDR3 DNA, CDR3 protein. D genes are given only for firm matches. Size tells how often a clone was seen (once, few, many) or the class of an expanded clone, and some rows leave it out.

-	TRBV7-2	TRBJ2-7	-	TGTGCCAGCAGCTCCGACTACGAAGTCTACGAGCAGTACTTC	CASSSDYEVYEQYF
TRBD1	TRBV11-2	TRBJ1-2	-	TGTGCCAGCAGCTTAGACGGGACAGGGGGCTACACCTTC	CASSLDGTGGYTF
-	TRBV2	TRBJ2-7	-	TGTGCCAGCAGTGAATGGCCCAGTACAACCTACGAGCAGTACTTC	CASSEWPSTTYEQYF
-	TRBV28	TRBJ2-7	-	TGTGCCAGCAGTTTACAGGGCATCTACGAGCAGTACTTC	CASSLQGIYEQYF
TRBD2	TRBV28	TRBJ2-3	-	TGTGCCAGCAGTCCGAAAAGACTAGCGGGAGGAAATACGCAGTATTTT	CASSPKRLAGGNTQYF
TRBD1	TRBV24-1	TRBJ2-6	-	TGTGCCACCGGTGACGGGACAGGGACTTGGATAGGCTCTGGGGCCAACGTCCTGACTTTC	CATGDGTGTWIGSGANVLTF
-	TRBV2	TRBJ2-7	-	TGTGCCAGTGAGGCAGAGTTCCTCTCCTACGAGCAGTACTTC	CASEAEFLSYEQYF
-	TRBV5-6	TRBJ1-2	-	TGTGCCAGCAGCTTGGGGGACGCGACTAACTATGGCTACACCTTC	CASSLGDATNYGYTF
-	TRBV14	TRBJ1-6	-	TGTGCCAGCAGCCAGGGGGGGGCTTCACCCCTCCACTTT	CASSQGGASPLHF
-	TRBV14	TRBJ2-1	-	TGTGCCAGCTCCCGGGGGTTCTACAATGAGCAGTTCTTC	CASSRGFYNEQFF
-	TRBV15	TRBJ2-3	-	TGTGCCACCAGCAGAGGGGGAACCCACACAGATACGCAGTATTTT	CATSRGGTHTDTQYF
TRBD2	TRBV18	TRBJ2-1	-	TGTGCCAGCTCACCACCGGTTACTAGCGGAGAGCAGTTCTTC	CASSPPVTSGEQFF
-	TRBV7-9	TRBJ2-2	-	TGTGCCAGCAGCGCGGGACCTTACACCGGGGAGCTGTTTTTT	CASSAGPYTGELFF
TRBD2	TRBV6-2/TRBV6-3	TRBJ2-4	-	TGTGCCAGCAGTTACACTAGCGGGACGTCCAAAAACATTCAGTACTTC	CASSYTSGTSKNIQYF
TRBD1	TRBV7-6	TRBJ2-3	-	TGTGCCAGCAGCTTAGGAGGGGGCGTAAGCGCAGATACGCAGTATTTT	CASSLGGGVSADTQYF
-	TRBV12-3/TRBV12-4	TRBJ1-2	-	TGTGCCAGCAGCTTTAATGGCTACACCTTC	CASSFNGYTF
-	TRBV19	TRBJ2-2	-	TGTGCCAGTACCTCCGACCGGTACGGGGAGCTGTTTTTT	CASTSDRYGELFF
TRBD2	TRBV2	TRBJ2-2	-	TGTGCCAGCACCCTAACCGGGACTACTTATCCCGGGGAGCTGTTTTTT	CASTLTGTTYPGELFF
-	TRBV11-2	TRBJ1-1	-	TGTGCCAGCAGCTCCAGGCTGCAGAACACTGAAGCTTTCTTT	CASSSRLQNTEAFF
-	TRBV6-5	TRBJ2-2	-	TGTGCCAGCAGTTACTCGGGTTTGAACACCGGGGAGCTGTTTTTT	CASSYSGLNTGELFF
-	TRBV2	TRBJ1-5	-	TGTGCCAGCAGCCCAACTAGAGTCGATCAGCCCCAGCATTTT	CASSPTRVDQPQHF
-	TRBV2	TRBJ1-5	-	TGTGCCAGCAGTGAGGAGCAGGGGCCCAATCAGCCCCAGCATTTT	CASSEEQGPNQPQHF
TRBD2	TRBV7-3	TRBJ2-5	-	TGTGCCAGCAGCTTATTAGCGGGAGGCCCCGGGGAGACCCAGTACTTC	CASSLLAGGPGETQYF
TRBD2	TRBV2	TRBJ2-5	once	TGTGCCAGCATAGGGGAGCGGGGAACCCAGTACTTC	CASIGERGTQYF